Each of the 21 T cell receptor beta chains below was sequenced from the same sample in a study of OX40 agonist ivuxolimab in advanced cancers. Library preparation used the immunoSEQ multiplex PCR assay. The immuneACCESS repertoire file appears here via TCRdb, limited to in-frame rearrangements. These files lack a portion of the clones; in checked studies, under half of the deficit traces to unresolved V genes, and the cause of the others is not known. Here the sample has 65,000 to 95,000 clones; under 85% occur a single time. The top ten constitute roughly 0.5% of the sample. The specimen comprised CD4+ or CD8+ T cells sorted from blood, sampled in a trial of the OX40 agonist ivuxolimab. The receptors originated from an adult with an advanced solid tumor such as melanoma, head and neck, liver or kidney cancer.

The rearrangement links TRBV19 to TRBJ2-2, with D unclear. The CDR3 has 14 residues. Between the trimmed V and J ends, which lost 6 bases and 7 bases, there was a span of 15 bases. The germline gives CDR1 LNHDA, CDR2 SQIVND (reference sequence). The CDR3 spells CASSQTGSVGELFF. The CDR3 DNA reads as TGTGCCAGTAGCCAGACCGGGTCGGTCGGGGAGCTGTTTTTT.

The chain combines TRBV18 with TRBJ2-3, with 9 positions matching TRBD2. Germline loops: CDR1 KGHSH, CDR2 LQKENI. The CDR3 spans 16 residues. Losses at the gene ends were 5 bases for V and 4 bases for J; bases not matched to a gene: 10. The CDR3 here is CASSSISGSSADTQYF. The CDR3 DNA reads TGTGCCAGCTCATCCATTAGCGGGAGTTCCGCAGATACGCAGTATTTT.

DNA of the CDR3: TGCGCCAGCAGGAGCGGGGGGGCTGATGAGCAGTTCTTC. It specifies CASRSGGADEQFF. The J gene is TRBJ2-1, the V gene TRBV10-2; 10 nucleotides line up with TRBD2. The CDR3 extends over 13 amino acids. Germline V gives CDR1 WSHSY, CDR2 SAAADI. V lost 6 bases, J lost 8 bases, and 4 bases stayed unmatched.

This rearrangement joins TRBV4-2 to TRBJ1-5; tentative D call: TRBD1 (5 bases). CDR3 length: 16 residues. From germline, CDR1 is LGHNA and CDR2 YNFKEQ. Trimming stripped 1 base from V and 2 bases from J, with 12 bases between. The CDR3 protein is CASSQALGDGNQPQHF. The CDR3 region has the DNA TGTGCCAGCAGCCAAGCTTTAGGGGACGGCAATCAGCCCCAGCATTTT.

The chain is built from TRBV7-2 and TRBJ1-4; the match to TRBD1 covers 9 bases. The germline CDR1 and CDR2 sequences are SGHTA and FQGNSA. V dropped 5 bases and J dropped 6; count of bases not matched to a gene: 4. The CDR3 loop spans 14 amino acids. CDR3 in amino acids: CASSLGQGYEKLFF. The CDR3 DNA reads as TGTGCCAGCAGCCTGGGACAGGGCTATGAAAAACTGTTTTTT.

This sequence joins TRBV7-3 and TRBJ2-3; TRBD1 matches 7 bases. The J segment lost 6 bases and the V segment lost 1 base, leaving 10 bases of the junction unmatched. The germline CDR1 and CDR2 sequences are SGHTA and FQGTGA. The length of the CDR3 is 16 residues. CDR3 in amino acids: CASSLNAPTGFDTQYF. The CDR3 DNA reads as TGTGCCAGCAGCTTAAACGCACCGACAGGGTTCGATACGCAGTATTTT. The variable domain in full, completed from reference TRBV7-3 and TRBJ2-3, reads GAGVSQTPSNKVTEKGKYVELRCDPISGHTALYWYRQSLGQGPEFLIYFQGTGAADDSGLPNDRFFAVRPEGSVSTLKIQRTERGDSAVYLCASSLNAPTGFDTQYFGPGTRLTVL.

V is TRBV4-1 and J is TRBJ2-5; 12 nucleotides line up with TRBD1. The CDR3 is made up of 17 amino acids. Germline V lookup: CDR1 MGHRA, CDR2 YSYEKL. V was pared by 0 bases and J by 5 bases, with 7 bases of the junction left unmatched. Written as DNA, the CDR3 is TGCGCCAGCAGCCAAGATAGGGGGACAGGGGGCCGGGAGACCCAGTACTTC. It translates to CASSQDRGTGGRETQYF.

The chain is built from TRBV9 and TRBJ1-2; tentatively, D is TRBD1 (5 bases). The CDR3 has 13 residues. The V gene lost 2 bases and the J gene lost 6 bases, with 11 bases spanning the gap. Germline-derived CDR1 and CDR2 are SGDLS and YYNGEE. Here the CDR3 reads CASSVGPGHGYTF. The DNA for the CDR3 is TGTGCCAGCAGCGTGGGGCCAGGGCATGGCTACACCTTC.

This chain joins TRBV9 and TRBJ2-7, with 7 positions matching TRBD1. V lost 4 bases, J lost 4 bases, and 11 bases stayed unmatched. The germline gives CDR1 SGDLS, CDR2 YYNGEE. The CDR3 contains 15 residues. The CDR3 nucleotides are TGTGCCAGCAGCACCACCGGGACAGCTACTTACGAGCAGTACTTC. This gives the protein CASSTTGTATYEQYF.

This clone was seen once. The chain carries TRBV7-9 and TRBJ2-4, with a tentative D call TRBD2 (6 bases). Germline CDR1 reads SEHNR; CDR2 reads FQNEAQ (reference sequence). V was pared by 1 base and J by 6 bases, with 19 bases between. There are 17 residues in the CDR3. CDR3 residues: CASSLVGLSGGRNIQYF. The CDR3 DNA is TGTGCCAGCAGCTTAGTAGGGCTCTCCGGGGGAAGAAACATTCAGTACTTC.

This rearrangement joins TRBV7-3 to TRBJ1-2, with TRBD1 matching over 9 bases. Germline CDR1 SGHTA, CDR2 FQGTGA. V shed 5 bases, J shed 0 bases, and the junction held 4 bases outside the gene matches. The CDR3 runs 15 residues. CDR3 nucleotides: TGTGCCAGCAGCGAGGGGACAGGGTCTAACTATGGCTACACCTTC. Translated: CASSEGTGSNYGYTF.

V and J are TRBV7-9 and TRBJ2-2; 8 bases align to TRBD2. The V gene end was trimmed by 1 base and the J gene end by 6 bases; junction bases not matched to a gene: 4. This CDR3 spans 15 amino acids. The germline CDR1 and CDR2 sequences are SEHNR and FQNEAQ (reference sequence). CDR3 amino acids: CASSLGSGGPGELFF. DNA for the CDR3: TGTGCCAGCAGCTTAGGAAGCGGGGGTCCCGGGGAGCTGTTTTTT.

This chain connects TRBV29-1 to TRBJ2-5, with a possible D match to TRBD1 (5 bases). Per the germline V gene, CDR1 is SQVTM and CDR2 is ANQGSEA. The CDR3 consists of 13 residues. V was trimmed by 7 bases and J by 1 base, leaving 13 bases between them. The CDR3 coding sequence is TGCAGCGGACGGCGGCAGGGCCAAGAGACCCAGTACTTC. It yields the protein CSGRRQGQETQYF.

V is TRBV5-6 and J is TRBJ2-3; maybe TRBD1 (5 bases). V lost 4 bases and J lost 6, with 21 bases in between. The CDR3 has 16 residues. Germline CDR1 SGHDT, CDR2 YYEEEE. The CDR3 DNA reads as TGTGCCAGCAGCCTCGGACAACTTCGGTTCGTGGATACGCAGTATTTT. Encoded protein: CASSLGQLRFVDTQYF.

CDR3 sequence: CASSLTSYNEQFF. CDR3 in DNA: TGTGCCAGCAGCTTAACTAGTTACAATGAGCAGTTCTTC. This chain links TRBV7-2 with TRBJ2-1; possibly TRBD2 for D (5 bases). Germline V gene sequence: CDR1 SGHTA, CDR2 FQGNSA. The CDR3 has 13 amino acids. The V gene lost 2 bases and the J gene lost 4 bases, with 6 bases spanning the gap.

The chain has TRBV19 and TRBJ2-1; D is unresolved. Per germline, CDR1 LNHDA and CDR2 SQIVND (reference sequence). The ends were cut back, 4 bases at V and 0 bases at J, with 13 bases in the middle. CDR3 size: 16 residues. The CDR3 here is CASSRDGRSSYNEQFF. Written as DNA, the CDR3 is TGTGCCAGTAGTAGAGACGGAAGAAGCTCCTACAATGAGCAGTTCTTC.

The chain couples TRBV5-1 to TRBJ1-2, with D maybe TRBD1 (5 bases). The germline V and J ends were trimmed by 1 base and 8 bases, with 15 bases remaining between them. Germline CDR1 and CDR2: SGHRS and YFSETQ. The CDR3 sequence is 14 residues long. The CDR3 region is CASSLIWQGGGYTF. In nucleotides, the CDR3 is TGCGCCAGCAGCTTGATTTGGCAGGGTGGAGGCTACACCTTC.

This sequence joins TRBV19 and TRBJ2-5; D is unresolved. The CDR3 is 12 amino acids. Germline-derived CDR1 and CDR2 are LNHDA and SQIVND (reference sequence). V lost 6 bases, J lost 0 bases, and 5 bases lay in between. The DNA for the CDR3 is TGTGCCAGTAGAGGGTACCAAGAGACCCAGTACTTC. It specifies CASRGYQETQYF.

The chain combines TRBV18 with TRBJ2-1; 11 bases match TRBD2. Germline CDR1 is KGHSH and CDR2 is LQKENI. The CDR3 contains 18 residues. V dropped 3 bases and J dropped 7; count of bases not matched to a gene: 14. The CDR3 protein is CASSPPLLAGVGGNEQFF. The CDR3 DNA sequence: TGTGCCAGCTCACCTCCGTTACTAGCGGGAGTAGGGGGGAATGAGCAGTTCTTC.

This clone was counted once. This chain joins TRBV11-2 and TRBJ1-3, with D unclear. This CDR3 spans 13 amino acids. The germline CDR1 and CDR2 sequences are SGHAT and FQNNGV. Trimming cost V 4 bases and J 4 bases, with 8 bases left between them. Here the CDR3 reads CASSSAPGNTIYF. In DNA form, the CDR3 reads TGTGCCAGCAGCTCCGCCCCGGGAAACACCATATATTTT. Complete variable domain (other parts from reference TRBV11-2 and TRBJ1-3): EAGVAQSPRYKIIEKRQSVAFWCNPISGHATLYWYQQILGQGPKLLIQFQNNGVVDDSQLPKDRFSAERLKGVDSTLKIQPAKLEDSAVYLCASSSAPGNTIYFGEGSWLTVV.

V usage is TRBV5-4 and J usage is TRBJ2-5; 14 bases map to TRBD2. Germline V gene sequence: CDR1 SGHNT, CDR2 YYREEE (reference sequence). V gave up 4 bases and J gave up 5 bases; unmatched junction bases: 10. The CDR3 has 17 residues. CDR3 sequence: CASSGLTSGGAKETQYF. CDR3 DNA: TGTGCCAGCAGCGGGTTGACTAGCGGGGGGGCCAAGGAGACCCAGTACTTC.